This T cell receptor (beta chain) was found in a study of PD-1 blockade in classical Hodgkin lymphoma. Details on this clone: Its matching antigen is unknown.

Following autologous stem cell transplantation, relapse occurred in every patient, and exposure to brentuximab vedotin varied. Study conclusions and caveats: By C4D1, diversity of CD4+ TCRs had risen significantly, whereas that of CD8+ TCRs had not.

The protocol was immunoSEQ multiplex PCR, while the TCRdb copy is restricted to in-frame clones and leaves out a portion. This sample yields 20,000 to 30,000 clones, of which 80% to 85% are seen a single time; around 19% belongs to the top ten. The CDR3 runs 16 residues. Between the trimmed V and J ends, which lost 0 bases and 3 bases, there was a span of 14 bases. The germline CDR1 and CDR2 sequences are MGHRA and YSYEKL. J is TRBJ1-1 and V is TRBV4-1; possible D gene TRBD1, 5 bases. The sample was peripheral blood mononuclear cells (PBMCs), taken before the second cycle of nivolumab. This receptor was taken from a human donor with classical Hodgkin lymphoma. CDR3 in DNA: TGCGCCAGCAGCCAAGATATGAGGGGACGGTACACTGAAGCTTTCTTT. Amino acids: CASSQDMRGRYTEAFF.